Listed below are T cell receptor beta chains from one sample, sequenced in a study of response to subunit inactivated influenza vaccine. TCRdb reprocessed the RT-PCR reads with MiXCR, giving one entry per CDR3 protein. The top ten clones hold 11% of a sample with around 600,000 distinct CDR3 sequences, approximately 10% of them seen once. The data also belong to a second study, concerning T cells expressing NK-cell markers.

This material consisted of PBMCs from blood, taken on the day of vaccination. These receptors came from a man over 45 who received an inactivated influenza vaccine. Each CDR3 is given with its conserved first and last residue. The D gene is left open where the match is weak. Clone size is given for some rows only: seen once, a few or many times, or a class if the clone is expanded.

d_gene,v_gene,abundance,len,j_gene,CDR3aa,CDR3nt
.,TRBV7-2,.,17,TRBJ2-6,CASRRDRGLSGANVLTF,TGTGCCAGCAGGCGGGACCGCGGACTCTCTGGGGCCAACGTCCTGACTTTC
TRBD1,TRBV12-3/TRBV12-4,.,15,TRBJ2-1,CASKVPGTEYNEQFF,TGTGCCAGCAAGGTCCCCGGGACAGAGTACAATGAGCAGTTCTTC
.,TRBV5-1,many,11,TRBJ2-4,CASSLAGLQYF,TGCGCCAGCAGCTTGGCCGGATTACAGTACTTC
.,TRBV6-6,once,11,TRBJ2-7,CASSSQWEQYF,TGTGCCAGCAGTTCCCAATGGGAGCAGTACTTC
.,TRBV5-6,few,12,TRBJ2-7,CASSLIRTEQYF,TGTGCCAGCAGCTTAATCAGAACGGAGCAGTACTTC
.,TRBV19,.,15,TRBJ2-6,CASLRRHAQTNVLTF,TGTGCCAGTCTCAGAAGACACGCCCAGACCAACGTCCTGACTTTC
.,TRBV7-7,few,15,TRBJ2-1,CASSLWGACWNEQFF,TGTGCTAGCAGCTTATGGGGGGCTTGTTGGAATGAGCAGTTCTTC
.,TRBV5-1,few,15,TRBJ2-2,CASSLDVTNTGELFF,TGCGCCAGCAGCTTGGACGTAACGAACACCGGGGAGCTGTTTTTT
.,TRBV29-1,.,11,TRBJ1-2,CSVVDMDGYTF,TGCAGCGTTGTTGATATGGATGGCTACACCTTC
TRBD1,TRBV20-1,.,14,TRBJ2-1,CSAKKGAWDNEQFF,TGCAGTGCAAAAAAGGGGGCTTGGGACAATGAGCAGTTCTTC
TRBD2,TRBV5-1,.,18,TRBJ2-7,CASSYGQGLGLAGYEQYF,TGCGCCAGCAGCTACGGACAGGGACTGGGACTAGCGGGTTACGAGCAGTACTTC
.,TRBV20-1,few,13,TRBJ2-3,CSASSAVTDTQYF,TGCAGTGCTAGTTCCGCGGTCACAGATACGCAGTATTTT
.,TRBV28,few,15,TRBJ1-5,CASSSPSDYNQPQHF,TGTGCCAGCAGTTCCCCGAGCGATTACAATCAGCCCCAGCATTTT
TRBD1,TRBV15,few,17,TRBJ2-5,CATSRELRDRVRETQYF,TGTGCCACCAGCAGAGAACTTCGGGACAGGGTGAGGGAGACCCAGTACTTC
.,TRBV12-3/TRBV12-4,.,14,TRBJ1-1,CASSSGHMNTEAFF,TGTGCCAGCAGTTCAGGGCACATGAACACTGAAGCTTTCTTT
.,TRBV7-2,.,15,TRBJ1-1,CASSPNQWGSGKAFF,TGTGCCAGCAGCCCCAACCAGTGGGGATCGGGTAAAGCTTTCTTT
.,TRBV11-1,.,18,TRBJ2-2,CASSLVWQGQANTGELFF,TGTGCCAGCAGCTTAGTATGGCAGGGCCAAGCGAACACCGGGGAGCTGTTTTTT
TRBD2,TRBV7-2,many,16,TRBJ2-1,CANRLAGAGGSHEQFF,TGTGCGAACAGACTAGCGGGAGCCGGGGGGTCTCATGAGCAGTTCTTC
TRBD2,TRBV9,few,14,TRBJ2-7,CASSPSGRTYEQYF,TGTGCCAGCAGCCCTAGCGGGAGGACCTACGAGCAGTACTTC
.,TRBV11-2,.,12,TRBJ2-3,CASSRWGASQYF,TGTGCCAGCAGCCGCTGGGGGGCGAGTCAGTATTTT
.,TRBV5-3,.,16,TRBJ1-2,CASTKRGTLTNYGYTF,TGTGCCAGTACCAAGAGGGGGACGCTTACTAACTATGGCTACACCTTC
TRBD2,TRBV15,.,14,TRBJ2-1,CATSTTSRTNEQFF,TGTGCCACCAGCACGACTAGCAGAACTAATGAGCAGTTCTTC
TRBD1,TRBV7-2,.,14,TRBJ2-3,CASAGTGVRDTQYF,TGTGCCAGCGCCGGGACAGGGGTTCGAGATACGCAGTATTTT
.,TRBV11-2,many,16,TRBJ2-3,CASSLEAGSSTDTQYF,TGTGCCAGCAGCTTAGAGGCAGGATCTAGCACAGATACGCAGTATTTT
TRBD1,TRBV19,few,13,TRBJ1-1,CASSNRGETEAFF,TGTGCCAGTAGTAACAGGGGAGAAACTGAAGCTTTCTTT
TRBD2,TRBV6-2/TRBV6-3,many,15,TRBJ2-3,CASSPGTSGTDTQYF,TGTGCCAGCAGCCCTGGGACTAGCGGCACAGATACGCAGTATTTT
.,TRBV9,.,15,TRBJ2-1,CASSASGRINNEQFF,TGTGCCAGCAGCGCCTCGGGACGGATAAACAATGAGCAGTTCTTC
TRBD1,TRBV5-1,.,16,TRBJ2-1,CASSLLGQGTYNEQFF,TGCGCCAGCAGCTTGTTGGGACAGGGGACCTACAATGAGCAGTTCTTC
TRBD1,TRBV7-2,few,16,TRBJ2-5,CASSLADRGLGETQYF,TGTGCCAGCAGCTTAGCAGACAGGGGGCTAGGGGAGACCCAGTACTTC
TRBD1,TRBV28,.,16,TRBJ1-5,CASSIRGAASNQPQHF,TGTGCCAGCTCGATCAGGGGGGCGGCTAGCAATCAGCCCCAGCATTTT
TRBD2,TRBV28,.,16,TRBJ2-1,CASSRGPGGRLNEQFF,TGTGCCAGCAGCCGGGGTCCGGGGGGGCGCTTAAATGAGCAGTTCTTC
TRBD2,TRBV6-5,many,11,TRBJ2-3,CASAGGRTQYF,TGTGCCAGCGCGGGAGGGCGTACGCAGTATTTT
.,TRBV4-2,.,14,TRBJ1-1,CASSQTTTNTEAFF,TGTGCCAGCAGCCAGACAACGACGAACACTGAAGCTTTCTTT
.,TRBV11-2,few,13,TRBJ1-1,CASSLGVVTEAFF,TGTGCCAGCAGCTTAGGTGTGGTCACTGAAGCTTTCTTT
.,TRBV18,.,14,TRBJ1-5,CASSPQGMNQPQHF,TGTGCCAGCTCACCCCAGGGTATGAATCAGCCCCAGCATTTT
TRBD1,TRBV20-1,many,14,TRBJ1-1,CSARDPRGSTEAFF,TGCAGTGCTAGAGATCCCAGGGGGAGCACTGAAGCTTTCTTT
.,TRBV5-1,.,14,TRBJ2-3,CASSLGVPTDTQYF,TGCGCCAGCAGCTTAGGGGTCCCCACAGATACGCAGTATTTT
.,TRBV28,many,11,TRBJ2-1,CASSPKDEQFF,TGTGCCAGCAGCCCTAAGGATGAGCAGTTCTTC
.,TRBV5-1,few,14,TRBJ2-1,CASSLALGSPEQFF,TGCGCCAGCAGCTTGGCCCTCGGCTCCCCCGAGCAGTTCTTC
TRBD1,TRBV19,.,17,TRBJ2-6,CASSIQGTGSGANVLTF,TGTGCCAGTAGTATACAAGGGACAGGGTCAGGGGCCAACGTCCTGACTTTC
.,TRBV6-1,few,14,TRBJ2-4,CASRHRDGKNIQYF,TGTGCCAGCAGGCACCGGGACGGCAAAAACATTCAGTACTTC
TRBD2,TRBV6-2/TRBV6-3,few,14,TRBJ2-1,CASSYTGGGDEQFF,TGTGCCAGCAGTTACACGGGGGGGGGTGATGAGCAGTTCTTC